This T cell receptor beta chain was sequenced during a study of blood T cell repertoires in COVID-19. Study overall: Whether acute or convalescent, the COVID-19 samples came from the United States, Italy and Spain. T cells, B-cell-depleted T cells, or PBMCs provided the cDNA or gDNA that served as material.

In the original workflow: Reference gene primer amplification yielded estimated nucleated cell counts. Clones were read by immunoSEQ multiplex PCR, and TCRdb kept only the in-frame ones, dropping some. Clonal size and the V and J genes are those of that table, whereas D and trimming came from the DNA. This table holds approximately 31,000 clones, approximately 91% found once. Germline CDR1 reads SGHAT; CDR2 reads FQNNGV. This CDR3 region has 15 residues. Germline trimming cut 3 bases from V and 3 bases from J; bases unmatched to any gene: 5. V and J are TRBV11-2 and TRBJ1-5, with 7 bases fitting TRBD1. The sample was peripheral blood. The clonotype originates from a man in his sixties with acute or convalescent COVID-19. This chain's CDR3 is CASSFRTGSNQPQHF. CDR3 bases: TGTGCCAGCAGCTTCCGGACAGGCTCCAATCAGCCCCAGCATTTT.